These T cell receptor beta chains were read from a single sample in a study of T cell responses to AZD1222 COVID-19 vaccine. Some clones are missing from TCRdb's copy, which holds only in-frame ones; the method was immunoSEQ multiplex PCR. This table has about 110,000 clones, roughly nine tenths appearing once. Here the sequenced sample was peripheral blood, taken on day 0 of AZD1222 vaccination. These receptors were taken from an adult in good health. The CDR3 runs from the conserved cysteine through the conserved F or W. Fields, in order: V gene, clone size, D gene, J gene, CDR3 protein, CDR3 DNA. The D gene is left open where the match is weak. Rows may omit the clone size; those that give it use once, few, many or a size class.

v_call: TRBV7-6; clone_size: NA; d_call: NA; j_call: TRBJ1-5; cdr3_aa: CASSLGRDQPQHF; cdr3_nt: TGTGCCAGCAGCTTGGGGCGGGATCAGCCCCAGCATTTT
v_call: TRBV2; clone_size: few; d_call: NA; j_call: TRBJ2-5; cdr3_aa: CASSGETQYF; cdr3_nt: TGTGCCAGCAGTGGAGAGACCCAGTACTTC
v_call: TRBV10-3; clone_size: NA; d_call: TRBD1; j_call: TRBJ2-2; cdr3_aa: CATQGTEITGELFF; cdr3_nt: TGTGCCACCCAAGGGACAGAAATCACCGGGGAGCTGTTTTTT
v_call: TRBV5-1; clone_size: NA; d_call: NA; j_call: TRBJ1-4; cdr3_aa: CASSLVGGAYEKLFF; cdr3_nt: TGCGCCAGCAGCTTGGTCGGTGGGGCATATGAAAAACTGTTTTTT
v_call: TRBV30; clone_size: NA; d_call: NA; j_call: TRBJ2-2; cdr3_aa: CAWSVSGVVTGELFF; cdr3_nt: TGTGCCTGGAGTGTTTCGGGAGTGGTCACCGGGGAGCTGTTTTTT
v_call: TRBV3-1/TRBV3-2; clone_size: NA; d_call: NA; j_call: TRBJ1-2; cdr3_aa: CASSPDWNYGYTF; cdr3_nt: TGTGCCAGCAGCCCGGACTGGAACTATGGCTACACCTTC
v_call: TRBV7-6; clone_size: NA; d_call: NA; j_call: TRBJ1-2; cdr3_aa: CASSLGPAGESGYTF; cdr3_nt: TGTGCCAGCAGCTTAGGACCGGCGGGCGAAAGTGGCTACACCTTC
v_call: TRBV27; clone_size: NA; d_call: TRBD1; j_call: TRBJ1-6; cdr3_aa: CASSLMGTGGTPLHF; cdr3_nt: TGTGCCAGCAGTTTAATGGGAACAGGGGGAACACCCCTCCACTTT
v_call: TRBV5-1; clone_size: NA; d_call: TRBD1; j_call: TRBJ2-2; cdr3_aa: CASSLGTGGNTGELFF; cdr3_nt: TGCGCCAGCAGCTTAGGAACAGGGGGTAACACCGGGGAGCTGTTTTTT
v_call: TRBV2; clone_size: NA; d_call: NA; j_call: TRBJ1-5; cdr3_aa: CASREQDYSNQPQHF; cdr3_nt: TGTGCCAGCAGGGAACAGGACTATAGCAATCAGCCCCAGCATTTT
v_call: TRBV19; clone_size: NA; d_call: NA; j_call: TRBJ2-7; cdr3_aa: CASSISAGIRSYEQYF; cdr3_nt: TGTGCCAGTAGTATATCCGCGGGTATTCGTTCCTACGAGCAGTACTTC
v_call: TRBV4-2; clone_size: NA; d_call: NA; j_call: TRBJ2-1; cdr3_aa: CASSHGLDEQFF; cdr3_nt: TGTGCCAGCAGCCACGGCTTGGATGAGCAGTTCTTC
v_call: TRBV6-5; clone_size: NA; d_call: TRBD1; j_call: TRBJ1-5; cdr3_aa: CASSDSGGNQPQHF; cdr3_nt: TGTGCCAGCAGTGACTCAGGGGGAAATCAGCCCCAGCATTTT
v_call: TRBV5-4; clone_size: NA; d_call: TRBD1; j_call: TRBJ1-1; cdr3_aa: CAITRGQFTEAFF; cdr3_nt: TGTGCCATCACAAGGGGACAGTTCACTGAAGCTTTCTTT
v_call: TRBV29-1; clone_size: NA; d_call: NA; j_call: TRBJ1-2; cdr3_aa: CSVFDVHYGYTF; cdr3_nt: TGCAGCGTCTTCGACGTCCACTATGGCTACACCTTC
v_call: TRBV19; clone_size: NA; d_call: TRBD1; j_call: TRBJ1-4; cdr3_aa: CATQRDRDNEKLFF; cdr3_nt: TGTGCCACTCAGCGGGACAGGGATAATGAAAAACTGTTTTTT
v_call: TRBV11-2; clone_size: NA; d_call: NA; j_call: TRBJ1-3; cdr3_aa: CASSLDRKGLFSGNTIYF; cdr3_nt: TGTGCCAGCAGCTTAGATCGGAAAGGCCTATTCTCTGGAAACACCATATATTTT
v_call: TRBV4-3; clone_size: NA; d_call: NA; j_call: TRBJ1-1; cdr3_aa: CASSITQNTEAFF; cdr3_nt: TGCGCCAGCAGCATTACACAGAACACTGAAGCTTTCTTT
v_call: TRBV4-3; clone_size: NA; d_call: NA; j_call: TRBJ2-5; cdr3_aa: CASSQLAEETQYF; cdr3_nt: TGCGCCAGCAGCCAATTGGCGGAGGAGACCCAGTACTTC
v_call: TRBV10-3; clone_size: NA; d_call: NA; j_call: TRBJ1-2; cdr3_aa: CAISDPSRLYGYTF; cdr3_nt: TGTGCCATCAGTGACCCTTCCAGACTCTATGGCTACACCTTC
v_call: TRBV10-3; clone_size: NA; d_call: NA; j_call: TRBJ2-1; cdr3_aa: CAISGSTSSYNEQFF; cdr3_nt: TGTGCCATCAGTGGGTCGACTAGCTCCTACAATGAGCAGTTCTTC
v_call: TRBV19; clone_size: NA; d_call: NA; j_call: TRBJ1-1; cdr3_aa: CASSISTRDFGEAFF; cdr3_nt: TGTGCCAGTAGTATCTCAACCAGGGATTTCGGAGAAGCTTTCTTT
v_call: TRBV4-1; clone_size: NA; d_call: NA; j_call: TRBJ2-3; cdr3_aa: CASSQDPARAQYF; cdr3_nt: TGCGCCAGCAGCCAAGACCCAGCGAGAGCGCAGTATTTT
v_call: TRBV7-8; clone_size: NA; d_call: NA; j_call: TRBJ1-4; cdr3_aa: CASSLADRFATNEKLFF; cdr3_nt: TGTGCCAGCAGCTTAGCGGATAGATTTGCAACTAATGAAAAACTGTTTTTT
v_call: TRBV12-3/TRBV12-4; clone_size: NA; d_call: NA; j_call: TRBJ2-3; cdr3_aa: CASSQDSTDTQYF; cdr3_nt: TGTGCCAGCAGTCAAGACAGCACAGATACGCAGTATTTT
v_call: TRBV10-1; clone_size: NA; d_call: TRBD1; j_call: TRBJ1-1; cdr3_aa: CASSESLGQGTEAFF; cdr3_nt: TGCGCCAGCAGTGAGTCATTGGGACAGGGGACTGAAGCTTTCTTT
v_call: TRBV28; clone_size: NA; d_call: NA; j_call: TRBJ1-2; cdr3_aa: CASSSGVGGYTF; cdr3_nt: TGTGCCAGCAGTTCAGGGGTCGGCGGCTACACCTTC
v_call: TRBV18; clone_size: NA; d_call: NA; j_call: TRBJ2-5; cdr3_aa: CASSPGVDQETQYF; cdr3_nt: TGTGCCAGCTCACCTGGCGTGGACCAAGAGACCCAGTACTTC
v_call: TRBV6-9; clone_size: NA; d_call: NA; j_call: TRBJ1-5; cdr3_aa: CASSYQVRGNQPQHF; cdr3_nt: TGTGCCAGCAGTTATCAGGTCCGCGGCAATCAGCCCCAGCATTTT
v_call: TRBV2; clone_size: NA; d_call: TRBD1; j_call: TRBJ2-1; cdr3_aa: CASTRTGSYNEQFF; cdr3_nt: TGTGCCAGCACCCGGACAGGATCGTACAATGAGCAGTTCTTC
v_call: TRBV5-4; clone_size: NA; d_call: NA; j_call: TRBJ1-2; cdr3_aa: CASSLGPPHYGYTF; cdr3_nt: TGTGCCAGCAGCTTGGGTCCCCCCCACTATGGCTACACCTTC
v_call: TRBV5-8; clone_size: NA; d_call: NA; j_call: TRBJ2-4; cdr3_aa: CASSLNGNIQYF; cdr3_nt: TGTGCCAGCAGCTTGAACGGAAACATTCAGTACTTC
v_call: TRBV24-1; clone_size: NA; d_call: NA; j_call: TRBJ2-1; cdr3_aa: CATSDSTKDEQFF; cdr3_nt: TGTGCCACCAGTGATTCGACTAAGGATGAGCAGTTCTTC
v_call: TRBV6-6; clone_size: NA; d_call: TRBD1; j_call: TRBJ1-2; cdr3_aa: CASSYVRGQGAAGYTF; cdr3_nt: TGTGCCAGCAGTTACGTGCGGGGACAGGGGGCGGCGGGCTACACCTTC
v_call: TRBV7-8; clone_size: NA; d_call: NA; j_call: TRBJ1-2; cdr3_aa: CASSLQGRSYTF; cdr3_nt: TGTGCCAGCAGTCTCCAGGGACGCAGCTACACCTTC
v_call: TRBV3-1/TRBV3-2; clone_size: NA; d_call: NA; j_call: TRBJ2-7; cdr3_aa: CASSLGGRNYEQYF; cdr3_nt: TGTGCCAGCAGCCTCGGAGGACGGAATTACGAGCAGTACTTC
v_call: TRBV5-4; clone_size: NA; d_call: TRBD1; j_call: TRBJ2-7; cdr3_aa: CASSPGTGRTYEQYF; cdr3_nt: TGTGCCAGCAGCCCCGGGACAGGGAGGACCTACGAGCAGTACTTC
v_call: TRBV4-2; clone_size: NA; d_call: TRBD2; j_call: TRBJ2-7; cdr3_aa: CASSQGFGGAYEQYF; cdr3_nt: TGTGCCAGCAGCCAAGGTTTCGGGGGGGCTTACGAGCAGTACTTC
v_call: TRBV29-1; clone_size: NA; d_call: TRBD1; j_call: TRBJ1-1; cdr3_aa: CSVDRGRLDTEAFF; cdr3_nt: TGCAGCGTCGACAGGGGAAGGTTGGACACTGAAGCTTTCTTT
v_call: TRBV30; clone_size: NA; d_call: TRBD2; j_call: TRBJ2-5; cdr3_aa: CARSTSGGAGETQYF; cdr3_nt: TGTGCCCGCAGTACTAGCGGGGGGGCCGGGGAGACCCAGTACTTC
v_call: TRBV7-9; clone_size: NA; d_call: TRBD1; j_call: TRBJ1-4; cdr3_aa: CASSLNRDRVFRVNEKLFF; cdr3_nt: TGTGCCAGCAGCTTAAACCGGGACAGGGTCTTTCGAGTTAATGAAAAACTGTTTTTT
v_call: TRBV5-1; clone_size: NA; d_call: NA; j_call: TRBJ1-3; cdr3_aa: CASSLAGPRNTIYF; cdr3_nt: TGCGCCAGCAGCTTGGCAGGGCCGAGAAACACCATATATTTT
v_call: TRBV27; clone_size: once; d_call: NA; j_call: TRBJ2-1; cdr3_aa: CASSLLQGTAEQFF; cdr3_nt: TGTGCCAGCAGTTTACTGCAGGGTACCGCTGAGCAGTTCTTC
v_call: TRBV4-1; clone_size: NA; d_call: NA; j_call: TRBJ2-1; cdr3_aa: CASSLLGGYVSYNEQFF; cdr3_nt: TGCGCCAGCAGCCTCCTTGGGGGTTATGTCTCCTACAATGAGCAGTTCTTC
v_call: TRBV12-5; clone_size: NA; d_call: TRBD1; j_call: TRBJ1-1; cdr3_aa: CASGFIRDRENTEAFF; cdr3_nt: TGTGCTAGTGGTTTTATCCGGGACAGGGAGAACACTGAAGCTTTCTTT
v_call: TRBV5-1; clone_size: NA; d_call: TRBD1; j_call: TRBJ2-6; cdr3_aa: CASSLGQGSGANVLTF; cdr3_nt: TGCGCCAGCAGCTTGGGACAGGGCTCTGGGGCCAACGTCCTGACTTTC
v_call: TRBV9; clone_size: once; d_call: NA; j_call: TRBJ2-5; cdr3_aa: CASSGRSLWGETQYF; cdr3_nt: TGTGCCAGCAGCGGACGTTCTTTGTGGGGAGAGACCCAGTACTTC
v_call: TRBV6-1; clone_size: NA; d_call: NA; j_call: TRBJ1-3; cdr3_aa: CASSEGENTIYF; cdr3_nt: TGTGCCAGCAGTGAAGGGGAAAACACCATATATTTT